This T cell receptor beta chain was identified in a study of beta chain features in type 1 diabetes (dated by TCRdb to 2017 to 2018). Background on the whole study: Mean age, gender distribution, total cell number and subset yield were not different between patients and healthy donors. A total of under 140,000,000 sorted cells were examined across all samples, and the number of cells per subset was strongly correlated with RNA yield. The study compared TCRB repertoires of sorted circulating CD4+ T cell subsets between recently diagnosed type 1 diabetes patients and matched healthy donors. Naive and central memory subsets were obtained from all 30 or so donors, but regulatory and stem cell-like memory subsets were isolated from only 8 patients and roughly eight healthy donors. Study-wide conclusions, independent of this receptor: HLA sub-analyses involved small numbers of individuals, so any influence of HLA type on TCRB rearrangement remained unresolved. PCR may preferentially amplify shorter templates, but because patient and control samples were amplified and corrected together, any resulting skew would affect both groups equally. Fewer insertions and more nucleotide deletions at VDJ recombination sites were observed in patients with type 1 diabetes, implying thymic rearrangement abnormalities. In all four CD4+ subsets, TCRB CDR3 length was moderately but significantly shorter in type 1 diabetes patients. Sequencing cDNA rather than genomic DNA could over-represent highly expressing activated cells, although activation and CD3 levels did not differ between groups. Naive, central memory and regulatory TCRB repertoires appeared more similar among patients than among healthy donors.

The entire isolated RNA was reverse transcribed using the High Capacity cDNA Reverse Transcription Kit, and thus expressed TCRB transcripts were sequenced. Survey-depth immunoSEQ sequencing was performed on stem cell-like memory T cell samples, with an average of approximately 1 million total reads per sample. After sorted cells were lysed in RLT buffer, RNA was extracted with DNase-treated RNeasy Micro or Mini kits, with the choice depending on cell number. To prevent cross-contamination, each cell subset was processed individually, whereas patient and healthy donor samples were processed jointly. TCRB sequences were amplified from cDNA with the immunoSEQ multiplex PCR, producing 87-bp fragments spanning the CDR3 region. Sequencing of the amplicons was done on the Illumina HiSeq platform. On the study's bioinformatics: Synthetic template baselines were used to correct PCR bias computationally, reads within Hamming distance 2 were collapsed together, and singletons that could not be merged were discarded. Reads were aligned against IMGT to assign V, D and J genes, CDR3 length and insertions or deletions at six rearrangement sites. Within each subset, clonotype counts were normalized to sorted cell number, and only after that were true diversity and Gini coefficients computed with the tcR R package. Repertoire sharing was quantified using the overlap coefficient calculated on TCRB nucleotide sequences. TCRdb provides this immuneACCESS table in a form limited to in-frame rearrangements. Some clones are lacking; in checked studies, under half of them reflect an unresolved V gene, and why the rest are absent is not known. That table is the source of V, J and clone size, and D and trimming were worked out from the DNA. The sample profile shows around 99,000 clones; 40% of them were found once. Of the sample, approximately 0.065% falls within the top ten clones.

This clone was seen a few times. Its antigen specificity is not known. The input lacks base qualities; no much larger clone sits a single base away. The germline V gene (reference sequence) provides CDR1 SEHNR and CDR2 FQNEAQ. The CDR3 runs 16 amino acids, cysteine and phenylalanine included. The sequence is cut down to CDR3 DNA, 48 bases in frame from base 1. Trimming removed 5 bases from V and 1 base from J; the gene matches leave 7 bases unexplained. Each donor gave one peripheral blood draw, averaging approximately 120 mL, which was collected into heparinised tubes. A BD FACSAria II and a panel including CD45RO, CCR7, CD25, CD127, CD95 and CD27 were used to sort naive, central memory, regulatory and stem cell-like memory CD4+ T cells. Every sorted population had a purity above 95%. PBMCs were separated immediately by Lymphoprep density gradient centrifugation and were stained directly, without being cultured. So that batch effects would be minimized, each experiment stained and sorted samples in pairs, pairing one healthy donor with one patient.

This receptor chain uses TRBV7-9 and TRBJ2-2; 7 nucleotides in the junction match TRBD1. Sample: stem cell memory CD4+ T cells from blood. The sample's cell subset or site, from its label and the paper: stem cell-like memory CD4+ T cells. The source of this sequence is a woman aged 18 to 35 in good health. The CDR3 protein: CASSRPRTGNTGELFF. The DNA reads as follows: TGTGCCAGCAGCCGACCAAGGACAGGGAACACCGGGGAGCTGTTTTTT. With the portions outside the CDR3 filled from the reference TRBV7-9 and TRBJ2-2 genes, the complete variable region becomes DTGVSQNPRHKITKRGQNVTFRCDPISEHNRLYWYRQTLGQGPEFLTYFQNEAQLEKSRLLSDRFSAERPKGSFSTLEIQRTEQGDSAMYLCASSRPRTGNTGELFFGEGSRLTVL.